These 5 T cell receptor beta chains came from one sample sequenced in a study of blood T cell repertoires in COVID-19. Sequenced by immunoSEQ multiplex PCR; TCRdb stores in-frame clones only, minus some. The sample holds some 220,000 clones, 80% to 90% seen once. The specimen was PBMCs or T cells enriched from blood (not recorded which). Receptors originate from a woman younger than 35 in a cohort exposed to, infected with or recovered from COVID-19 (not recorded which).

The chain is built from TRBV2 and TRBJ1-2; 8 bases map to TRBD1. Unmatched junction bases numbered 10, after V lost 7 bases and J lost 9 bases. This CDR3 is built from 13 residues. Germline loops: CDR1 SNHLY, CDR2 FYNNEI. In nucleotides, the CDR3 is TGTGCCAGCATACCCGGGACAGGAAGTAGCTACACCTTC. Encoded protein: CASIPGTGSSYTF.

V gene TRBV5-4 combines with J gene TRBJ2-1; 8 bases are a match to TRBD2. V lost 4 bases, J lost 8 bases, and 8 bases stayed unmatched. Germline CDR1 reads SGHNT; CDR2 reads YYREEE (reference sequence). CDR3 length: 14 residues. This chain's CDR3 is CASSGGAGEYEQFF. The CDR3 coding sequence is TGTGCCAGCAGCGGGGGAGCGGGAGAATATGAGCAGTTCTTC.

The DNA for the CDR3 is TGTGCCAGCAGTCACCCGACACTTAGCACTGAAGCTTTCTTT. This sequence encodes CASSHPTLSTEAFF. V usage is TRBV28 and J usage is TRBJ1-1; D ambiguous. Trimming left V 5 bases short and J 4 bases short, with 14 bases between. This CDR3 is 14 amino acids long. In germline, CDR1 is MDHEN, CDR2 SYDVKM.

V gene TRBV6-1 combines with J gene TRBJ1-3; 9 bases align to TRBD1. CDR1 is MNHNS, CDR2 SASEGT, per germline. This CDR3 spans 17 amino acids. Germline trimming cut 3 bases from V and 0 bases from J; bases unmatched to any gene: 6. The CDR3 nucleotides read TGTGCCAGCAGTGAGGGGACAGGGTCCTACTCTGGAAACACCATATATTTT. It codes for CASSEGTGSYSGNTIYF.

The CDR3 DNA reads TGTGCCAGCAGTGAAAAGGGGACAGGGAGGGGCTACACCTTC. It codes for CASSEKGTGRGYTF. The rearrangement joins TRBV2 to TRBJ1-2; 9 positions agree with TRBD1. The V and J ends lost 2 bases and 8 bases, in that order; junction bases with no gene match: 6. This CDR3 region has 14 residues. Germline CDR1 SNHLY, CDR2 FYNNEI.